This is a list of T cell receptor beta chains from one sample in a study of blood T cell repertoires in COVID-19. The table came from immunoSEQ multiplex PCR; TCRdb's copy has only in-frame clones and leaves some out. Of approximately 270,000 clones in the sample, roughly 90% were seen once. Sample: PBMCs or T cells enriched from blood (not recorded which). The receptors were sampled from a woman aged 55 to 70 who had recovered from COVID-19. CDR3s include the opening cysteine and the closing phenylalanine or tryptophan. The D gene is left open where the match is weak. Clone size is given for some rows only: seen once, a few or many times, or a class if the clone is expanded.

d_call j_call v_call clone_size cdr3_nt cdr3_aa
TRBD1 TRBJ2-3 TRBV5-1 NA TGCGCCAGCAGCTCGACAGGGCAAAGCACAGATACGCAGTATTTT CASSSTGQSTDTQYF
NA TRBJ2-5 TRBV10-1 NA TGCGCCAGCAGTGAGGTCAACCAAGAGACCCAGTACTTC CASSEVNQETQYF
NA TRBJ1-4 TRBV9 NA TGTGCCAGCAGCGCCTGGGGAGGGGCCAATGAAAAACTGTTTTTT CASSAWGGANEKLFF
TRBD2 TRBJ2-5 TRBV6-5 NA TGTGCCAGCAGTTTCCTCAGCGGGGGCCAAGAGACCCAGTACTTC CASSFLSGGQETQYF
TRBD1 TRBJ1-4 TRBV7-8 NA TGTGCCAGCAGCCCGACATGGACAGGTGAAAAACTGTTTTTT CASSPTWTGEKLFF
TRBD2 TRBJ2-2 TRBV29-1 NA TGCAGCGTCGAAGCTACGGGAGGGAAGAACGGGGAGCTGTTTTTT CSVEATGGKNGELFF
TRBD2 TRBJ2-1 TRBV14 NA TGTGCCAGCAGCCAAGGTGTGGGGACTAGCGGACGCTCCTACAATGAGCAGTTCTTC CASSQGVGTSGRSYNEQFF
NA TRBJ1-1 TRBV19 once TGTGCCAGTAGTATAAGCGGTGGAGGGGACACTGAAGCTTTCTTT CASSISGGGDTEAFF
TRBD1 TRBJ1-5 TRBV19 NA TGTGCCAGTAGTATAGGACAGGGGGTGGTGCAGCCCCAGCATTTT CASSIGQGVVQPQHF
TRBD1 TRBJ1-2 TRBV2 NA TGTGCCAGCAACCTGGACAGGGACGGCTACACCTTC CASNLDRDGYTF
NA TRBJ2-7 TRBV5-1 NA TGCGCCAGCAGCTCCCTATCTACCTCTTTCGAGCAGTACTTC CASSSLSTSFEQYF
TRBD1 TRBJ2-3 TRBV10-3 NA TGTGCCATCAGTGAGTCAGGGGGACAGGGGACAGATACGCAGTATTTT CAISESGGQGTDTQYF
NA TRBJ2-1 TRBV27 NA TGTGCCAGCAGTTTTGGGCTCCCCAACAATGAGCAGTTCTTC CASSFGLPNNEQFF
NA TRBJ2-6 TRBV29-1 NA TGCAGCGTTGGCAAGACAGGGACTGCTGGGGCCAACGTCCTGACTTTC CSVGKTGTAGANVLTF
NA TRBJ1-1 TRBV15 NA TGTGCCACCAGCAGAGTTATGGCAGAGAACACTGAAGCTTTCTTT CATSRVMAENTEAFF
NA TRBJ1-6 TRBV2 NA TGTGCCAGCAACCATTATCGGGACAATAATTCACCCCTCCACTTT CASNHYRDNNSPLHF
NA TRBJ1-6 TRBV6-6 NA TGTGCCAGAACGAGGGCTTCTAATTCACCCCTCCACTTT CARTRASNSPLHF
NA TRBJ2-7 TRBV5-4 NA TGTGCCAGCAGCGACGGGACAAACTACGAGCAGTACTTC CASSDGTNYEQYF
TRBD2 TRBJ2-7 TRBV27 NA TGTGCCAGCAGTTTTGAGGGACTAGTGTACGAGCAGTACTTC CASSFEGLVYEQYF
NA TRBJ1-1 TRBV14 NA TGTGCCAGCAGGCCCGGGACATCGAACACTGAAGCTTTCTTT CASRPGTSNTEAFF
TRBD2 TRBJ2-7 TRBV5-1 NA TGCGCCAGCATCCCTGGGACTACCGAGGAGGGCGAGCAGTACTTC CASIPGTTEEGEQYF
TRBD2 TRBJ2-1 TRBV2 NA TGTGCCAGCAAACGGACTAGCGGGGGGTGGGATGAGCAGTTCTTC CASKRTSGGWDEQFF
NA TRBJ1-6 TRBV5-1 once TGCGCCAGCAGCTCGTCGCCGGGGTATAATTCACCCCTCCACTTT CASSSSPGYNSPLHF
NA TRBJ2-7 TRBV3-1/TRBV3-2 NA TGTGCCAGCAGCCAGGCGGCGAACTCCCCCTACGAGCAGTACTTC CASSQAANSPYEQYF
TRBD1 TRBJ1-2 TRBV24-1 NA TGTGCCACCAGTGATCGGACAGGGACAAGCTATGGCTACACCTTC CATSDRTGTSYGYTF
NA TRBJ1-3 TRBV6-5 NA TGTGCCAGCAGTCCTAATCTCTCTGGAAACACCATATATTTT CASSPNLSGNTIYF
TRBD1 TRBJ1-2 TRBV6-4 NA TGTGCCAGCGGGACAGAAAAGGGCTACACCTTC CASGTEKGYTF
TRBD1 TRBJ1-6 TRBV7-2 NA TGTGCCAGCAGCTTAGCCCTGACAGGGATCTCCTATAATTCACCCCTCCACTTT CASSLALTGISYNSPLHF
NA TRBJ1-2 TRBV19 NA TGTGCCTCCAGAAGGATTCCGGCGGATGGCTACACCTTC CASRRIPADGYTF
TRBD1 TRBJ2-5 TRBV5-8 NA TGTGCCAGCAGCCGTACAGGGGGAGAGACCCAGTACTTC CASSRTGGETQYF
NA TRBJ2-1 TRBV7-9 NA TGTGCCAGCACCCAAGTCCAAAATGAGCAGTTCTTC CASTQVQNEQFF
NA TRBJ1-2 TRBV27 NA TGTGCCAGCAGCTTAAGGGGAATTTCTAACTATGGCTACACCTTC CASSLRGISNYGYTF
TRBD1 TRBJ1-1 TRBV28 NA TGTGCCAGCAGGCTAGGACAGGGGTTTTGGGACACTGAAGCTTTCTTT CASRLGQGFWDTEAFF
TRBD1 TRBJ1-4 TRBV5-1 NA TGCGCCAGCAGGCGCGCGGCAGGGGGGAGTGAAAAACTGTTTTTT CASRRAAGGSEKLFF
TRBD1 TRBJ1-1 TRBV4-1 once TGCGCCAGCAGCCAGGGACAGGGAGTCGCTGAAGCTTTCTTT CASSQGQGVAEAFF
TRBD1 TRBJ1-1 TRBV3-1/TRBV3-2 NA TGTGCCAGCAGCAAGGGGGCGCTTGGGACTGAAGCTTTCTTT CASSKGALGTEAFF
NA TRBJ1-2 TRBV28 once TGTGCCAGCAGCAGAGGGGGGGCTAACTATGGCTACACCTTC CASSRGGANYGYTF
NA TRBJ1-2 TRBV28 once TGTGCCACCTCGGGACAACCCTCTTGGGGCTACACCTTC CATSGQPSWGYTF
TRBD1 TRBJ1-2 TRBV10-2 few TGCGCCAGTGGACCCGGGACAGCGGATTTCGGCTATGGCTACACCTTC CASGPGTADFGYGYTF
TRBD1 TRBJ1-4 TRBV5-1 NA TGCGCCAGCAGCCGGGACAGTACGGATGAAAAACTGTTTTTT CASSRDSTDEKLFF
NA TRBJ1-2 TRBV2 NA TGTGCCAGCAGTGAGGAAGGGGTGGATGGCTACACCTTC CASSEEGVDGYTF
NA TRBJ1-4 TRBV6-5 NA TGTGCCAGCAGTTACGTCCCAGCTAGCGAAAAACTGTTTTTT CASSYVPASEKLFF
TRBD1 TRBJ1-1 TRBV3-1/TRBV3-2 NA TGTGCCAGCAGCCAGAGGGACAGACACACTGAAGCTTTCTTT CASSQRDRHTEAFF
TRBD1 TRBJ2-7 TRBV4-1 NA TGCGCCAGCAGCCAAGATGGGACAGGGTACTACGAGCAGTACTTC CASSQDGTGYYEQYF
NA TRBJ2-7 TRBV28 NA TGTGCCAGCCTTGCGGGCGACGAGCAGTACTTC CASLAGDEQYF
NA TRBJ1-2 TRBV7-8 NA TGTGCCAGCAGCCACCCCCCGGGTCTTGGCTACACCTTC CASSHPPGLGYTF
TRBD2 TRBJ2-5 TRBV5-1 NA TGCGCCAGCAGCTTGGGTAGCGGGGGGGCCTTTCAAGAGACCCAGTACTTC CASSLGSGGAFQETQYF
TRBD1 TRBJ2-5 TRBV10-3 NA TGTGCCATCAGGGGACAGAGCCAAGAGACCCAGTACTTC CAIRGQSQETQYF
TRBD1 TRBJ1-2 TRBV3-1/TRBV3-2 NA TGTGCCAGCAGCCAAACCCGGGACAGGGCCTCTGGTGGCTACACCTTC CASSQTRDRASGGYTF
NA TRBJ2-5 TRBV5-1 NA TGCGCCAGCAGCTTGGCCCTACAGGGTATCGGGGAGACCCAGTACTTC CASSLALQGIGETQYF